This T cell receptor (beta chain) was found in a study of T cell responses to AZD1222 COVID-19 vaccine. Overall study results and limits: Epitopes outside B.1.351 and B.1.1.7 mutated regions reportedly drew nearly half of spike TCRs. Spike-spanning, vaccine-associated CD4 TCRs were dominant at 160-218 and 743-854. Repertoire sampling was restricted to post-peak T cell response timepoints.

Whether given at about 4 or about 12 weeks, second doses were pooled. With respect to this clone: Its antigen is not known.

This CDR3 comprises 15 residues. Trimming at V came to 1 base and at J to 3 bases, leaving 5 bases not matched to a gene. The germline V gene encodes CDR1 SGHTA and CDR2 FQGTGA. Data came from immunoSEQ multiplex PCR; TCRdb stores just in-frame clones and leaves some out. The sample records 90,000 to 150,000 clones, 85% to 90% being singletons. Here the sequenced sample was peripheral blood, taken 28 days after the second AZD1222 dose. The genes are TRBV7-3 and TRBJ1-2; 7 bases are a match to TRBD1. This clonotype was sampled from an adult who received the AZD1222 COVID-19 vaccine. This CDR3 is CASSLIKGADYGYTF. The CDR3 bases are TGTGCCAGCAGCTTAATAAAGGGGGCAGACTATGGCTACACCTTC.